This T cell receptor (beta chain) appears in the sequencing data of a study of CD8 T cells in Susac syndrome. Looked up from germline, CDR1 is LGHNA and CDR2 is YNFKEQ. The length of the CDR3 is 14 residues. Trimming left V 5 bases short and J 8 bases short, with 18 bases between. Overall study findings and caveats: CD8+ clonal expansion in Susac peaked in TEMRA cells and active patients.

A remark on this clonotype: Its antigen is not identified.

Roughly 0.5 to 1 ug RNA was reverse transcribed with random hexamers. From the immunoSEQ multiplex PCR reads, TCRdb called clonotypes with MiXCR, one entry per CDR3 protein. Of 80,000 to 90,000 distinct CDR3 sequences in the sample, around 93% were seen once. CD8+ and CD4+ T cells from blood underwent TCR beta sequencing. The diagnostic criteria were recently defined, and patients with Susac syndrome met them for definite or probable disease. The chain has TRBV4-2 and TRBJ1-1; D not certain. Sequences were obtained from CD8+ T cells from PBMCs. This TCR was recovered from a human donor with Susac syndrome. The CDR3 protein is CASSSLYEGGEAFF. The CDR3 DNA follows: TGTGCCAGCAGCTCCCTTTATGAGGGCGGAGAAGCTTTCTTT.